This is a list of T cell receptor beta chains from one sample in a study of blood T cells in healthy people across ages. TCRdb passed the 5' RACE reads through MiXCR, listing each CDR3 protein once. This sample yields roughly 2 million distinct CDR3 sequences, of which roughly 52% are seen a single time; approximately 2% belongs to the top ten. Material: blood. The receptors derive from a woman in her 40s in good health. CDR3s include the opening cysteine and the closing phenylalanine or tryptophan. Size values are once, few and many counts, or a class for expanded clones, and some rows have none.

cdr3_length | clone_size | v_call | cdr3_aa
13 | NA | TRBV6-5 | CASSDSFRQPQHF
15 | few | TRBV7-2 | CASSLQGWGPETQYF
20 | NA | TRBV12-3/TRBV12-4 | CASSLSGRGSSRVAKNIQYF
18 | once | TRBV13 | CAGSYGSTSGGNEDTQYF
14 | NA | TRBV2 | CASSSGQGAWEQYF
17 | NA | TRBV4-3 | CASSNSGTPGSNTEAFF
14 | NA | TRBV20-1 | CSARDHHRVYEQYF
14 | NA | TRBV4-3 | CASSQGTSGRAQYF
15 | few | TRBV5-1 | CASSSRQSNTDTQYF
17 | NA | TRBV4-3 | CASSQDYSGGLKNEQFF
16 | NA | TRBV4-2 | CASSPGAQRAYNEQYF
15 | NA | TRBV9 | CASSGVQGSNNEQFF
17 | once | TRBV7-9 | CASSPWTGPGGNSPLHF
16 | NA | TRBV11-2 | CASSLDIRGSYNEQFF
15 | NA | TRBV27 | CASSLLVLGRETQYF
13 | once | TRBV5-6 | CASSGRTEHEQYF
12 | NA | TRBV2 | CAGGSGAGAQYF
14 | few | TRBV25-1 | CASSEFGGTQPQHF
14 | NA | TRBV6-2/TRBV6-3 | CASMKGGQGGEQYF
13 | NA | TRBV4-3 | CASSLNPDNEQYF
13 | NA | TRBV20-1 | CSARGPESQPQHF
15 | NA | TRBV7-2 | CASSPQWGTYNEQFF
16 | NA | TRBV27 | CASSLSRADRGAEAFF
19 | NA | TRBV18 | CASSPPWTGGKLRGTEAFF
15 | NA | TRBV4-1 | CASSQFRDIEETQYF
16 | few | TRBV27 | CASRALLAADADTQYF
14 | few | TRBV9 | CASSVDRGGSPLHF
16 | NA | TRBV9 | CASSVGGGNTYNEQFF
15 | few | TRBV15 | CATSRAGQGQDTQYF
18 | few | TRBV6-5 | CASSYSRINRGPMDGYTF
18 | NA | TRBV4-2 | CASSHRTPFQTEAYEQYF
17 | NA | TRBV20-1 | CSARPTRGGPAYNEQFF
15 | NA | TRBV12-5 | CASGSGTGSRDTQYF
16 | few | TRBV27 | CASSLLSGGPTGELFF
11 | few | TRBV10-3 | CASQGALGAFF
15 | NA | TRBV4-3 | CASSQDREGDNEQFF
11 | NA | TRBV10-3 | CAISVEAEQYF
17 | NA | TRBV11-3 | CASSSTSSGGAGDTQYF
15 | once | TRBV27 | CAIRLLAGASDTQYF
14 | NA | TRBV2 | CASSIEGAGETQYF